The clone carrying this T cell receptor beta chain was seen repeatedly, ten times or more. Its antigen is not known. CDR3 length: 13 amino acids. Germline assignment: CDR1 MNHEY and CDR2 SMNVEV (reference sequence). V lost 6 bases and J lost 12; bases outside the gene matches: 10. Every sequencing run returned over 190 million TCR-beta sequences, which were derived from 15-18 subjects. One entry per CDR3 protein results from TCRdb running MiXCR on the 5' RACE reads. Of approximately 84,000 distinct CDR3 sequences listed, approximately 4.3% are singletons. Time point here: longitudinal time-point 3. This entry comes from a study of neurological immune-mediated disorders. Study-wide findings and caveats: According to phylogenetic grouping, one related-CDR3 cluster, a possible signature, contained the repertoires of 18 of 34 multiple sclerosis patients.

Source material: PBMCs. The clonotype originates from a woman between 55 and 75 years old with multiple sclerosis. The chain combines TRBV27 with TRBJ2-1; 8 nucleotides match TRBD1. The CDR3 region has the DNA TGTGCCAGCAGCGCGACCGCAGGGGGCGCGCAGTTCTTC. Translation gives CASSATAGGAQFF.